The entry below gives a single T cell receptor (beta chain) sequence along with its context. Its matching antigen is unknown. The repertoire was sequenced with immunoSEQ multiplex PCR; TCRdb's copy has only in-frame clones and lacks some. The repertoire holds around 35,000 clones, with 70% to 90% as singletons. Naive and memory CD4+ T cells came from enriched cryopreserved PBMCs. Per the germline V gene, CDR1 is SNHLY and CDR2 is FYNNEI. The V gene lost 4 bases and the J gene lost 3 bases, with 7 bases spanning the gap. The CDR3 sequence is 14 residues long. The sample comes from a study of CD4 T cells in relation to SARS-CoV-2 and coronaviruses. Study-level findings and limits: Memory recall responses, not primary responses primed in culture, are what the assay detects. Pre-pandemic and post-infection samples never came from the same donor.

The V gene is TRBV2, the J gene TRBJ1-6; D remains unclear. The sequenced sample was memory CD4+ T cells from PBMCs. The sequence came from an adult with COVID-19. The CDR3 nucleotides are TGTGCCAGCAGTGGGGGTGACTATAATTCACCCCTCCACTTT. Amino acids: CASSGGDYNSPLHF.